This T cell receptor beta chain appears in the sequencing data of a study of blood T cells in healthy people across ages. The authors ran a second PCR of 7 to 11 cycles using a sample-barcoded 5' primer and a J-beta primer mix. Each CDR3 protein gets one entry after TCRdb re-called the 5' RACE reads with MiXCR. The repertoire holds 800,000 to 950,000 distinct CDR3 sequences, with under 35% as singletons. The CDR3 sequence is 16 residues long. Germline V gives CDR1 SGHTA, CDR2 FQGNSA. The V and J ends lost 7 bases and 4 bases, in that order; junction bases with no gene match: 13. This sample was also put to use in a study of T cells of mothers and their children. That investigation notes: Donation came from three healthy Caucasian mothers together with their six children.

Sequences were obtained from blood. V is TRBV7-2 and J is TRBJ2-1; TRBD1 aligns across 7 bases. The TCR sequence derives from a middle-aged woman in good health. The CDR3 here is CASNHQDRVRYNEQFF. CDR3 DNA: TGTGCCAGCAACCATCAAGACAGGGTTCGATACAATGAGCAGTTCTTC.